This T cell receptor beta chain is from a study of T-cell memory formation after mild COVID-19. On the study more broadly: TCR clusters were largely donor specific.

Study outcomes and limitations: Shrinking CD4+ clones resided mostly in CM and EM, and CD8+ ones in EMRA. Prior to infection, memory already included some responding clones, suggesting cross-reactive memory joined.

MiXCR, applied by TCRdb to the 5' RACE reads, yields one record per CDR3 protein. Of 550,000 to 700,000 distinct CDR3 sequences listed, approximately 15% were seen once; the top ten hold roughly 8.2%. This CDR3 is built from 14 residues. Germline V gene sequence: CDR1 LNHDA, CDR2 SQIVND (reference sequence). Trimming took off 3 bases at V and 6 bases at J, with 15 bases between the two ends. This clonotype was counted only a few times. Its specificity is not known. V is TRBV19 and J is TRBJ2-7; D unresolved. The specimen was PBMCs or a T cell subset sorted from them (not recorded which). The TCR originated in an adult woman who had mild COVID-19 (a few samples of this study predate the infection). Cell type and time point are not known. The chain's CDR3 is CASSITPFTGEQYF. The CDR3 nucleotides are TGTGCCAGTAGTATTACGCCATTCACGGGCGAGCAGTACTTC.